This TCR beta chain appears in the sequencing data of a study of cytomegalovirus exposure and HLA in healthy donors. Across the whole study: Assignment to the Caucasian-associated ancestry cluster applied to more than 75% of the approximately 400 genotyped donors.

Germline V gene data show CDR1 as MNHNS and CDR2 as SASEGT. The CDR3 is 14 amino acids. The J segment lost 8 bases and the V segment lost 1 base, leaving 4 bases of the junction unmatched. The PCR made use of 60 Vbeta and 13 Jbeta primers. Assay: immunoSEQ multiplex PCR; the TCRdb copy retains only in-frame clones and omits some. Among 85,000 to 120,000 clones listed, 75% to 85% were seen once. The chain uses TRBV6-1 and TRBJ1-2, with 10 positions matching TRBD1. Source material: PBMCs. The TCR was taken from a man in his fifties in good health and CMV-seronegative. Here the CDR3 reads CASSEVGQGGGYTF. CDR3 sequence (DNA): TGTGCCAGCAGTGAAGTAGGACAGGGGGGAGGCTACACCTTC.